This T cell receptor (beta chain) was profiled in a study of tumor and adjacent non-tumor tissue in lung cancer. About the research overall: There were about 12 adenocarcinoma, a couple of squamous cell carcinoma and 1 small cell lung cancer cases. On average, productive TCRbeta reads reached about 4.17 million per sample. Study-wide results and caveats: Top 100 clones took a larger repertoire share in normal lung.

No cell sorting was done before RNA was extracted from the tissue. This non-tumor lung sample came from over 3 cm beyond the tumor edge. The CDR3 loop spans 14 amino acids. Germline-derived CDR1 and CDR2 are SGHAT and FQNNGV. A word on this clonotype: The antigen is undetermined. At one end the junction does not follow the germline gene, possibly because of a read error.

The library came from three nested PCR rounds adapted from ARM-PCR protocols. TCRdb ran MiXCR on the multiplex PCR reads and lists one entry per CDR3 protein. The sample includes 90,000 to 100,000 distinct CDR3 sequences, around three quarters of them seen just once. Source material: distant non-tumor lung tissue. V and J are TRBV11-2 and TRBJ2-1; 9 bases fit TRBD1. The source is a man in his 60s with small cell lung cancer. The CDR3 region has the DNA TGTGCCAGCACTCTACAGGGGGCTTATAATGAGCCGTTCTTC. Translation gives CASTLQGAYNEPFF. Looking up the rest from reference TRBV11-2 and TRBJ2-1 gives the full variable domain: EAGVAQSPRYKIIEKRQSVAFWCNPISGHATLYWYQQILGQGPKLLIQFQNNGVVDDSQLPKDRFSAERLKGVDSTLKIQPAKLEDSAVYLCASTLQGAYNEPFFGPGTRLTVL.